This is a list of T cell receptor beta chains from one sample in a study of cytomegalovirus exposure and HLA in healthy donors. This table comes from immunoSEQ multiplex PCR, and its TCRdb copy is limited to in-frame clones, with some not included. The sample holds approximately 180,000 clones, over 70% seen once. Sequencing was carried out using PBMCs. The receptors stem from a woman aged 60-70 years in good health and CMV-seropositive. The CDR3 runs from the conserved cysteine through the conserved F or W. Each record gives: J gene, V gene, D gene, clone size, CDR3 DNA, CDR3 protein. The D gene is left open where the match is weak. Clone sizes are given selectively: once, few, many, or a class where the clone is expanded.

TRBJ2-3 TRBV7-2 . . TGTGCCAGCAGCCCGCGGGAGACAGGGGAAAGAGATACGCAGTATTTT CASSPRETGERDTQYF
TRBJ2-7 TRBV11-2 . . TGTGCCAGCAGCTTAGAAGGCGGCCCTACGAAAGTCTACTTC CASSLEGGPTKVYF
TRBJ2-7 TRBV19 TRBD1 . TGTGCCAGTAGTATTAGCGGACAGGGCCCCTACGAGCAGTACTTC CASSISGQGPYEQYF
TRBJ1-3 TRBV5-1 TRBD1 . TGCGCCAGCAGCTTGACAGGGGCGATCGGAAACACCATATATTTT CASSLTGAIGNTIYF
TRBJ1-2 TRBV18 TRBD1 . TGTGCCAGCTCAACGGGACAGGGAAACTATGGCTACACCTTC CASSTGQGNYGYTF
TRBJ2-1 TRBV11-2 . . TGTGCCAGCAGCTTGCGACAGGGAGGTTACAATGAGCAGTTCTTC CASSLRQGGYNEQFF
TRBJ2-7 TRBV10-3 TRBD2 . TGTGCCATCAGTGAGCAGGGACTAGCGGGGGCCGAGCAGTACTTC CAISEQGLAGAEQYF
TRBJ2-7 TRBV7-8 TRBD2 . TGTGCCAGCAGCGCCGGGACTAGCGGTTACTACGAGCAGTACTTC CASSAGTSGYYEQYF
TRBJ1-3 TRBV18 . . TGTGCCAGCTCCCCCCGCCGGTCCGGGAGCTCTGGAAACACCATATATTTT CASSPRRSGSSGNTIYF
TRBJ1-2 TRBV11-2 TRBD1 few TGTGCCAGCAGCGCATGGGACAGATTAGCTAACTATGGCTACACCTTC CASSAWDRLANYGYTF
TRBJ2-2 TRBV11-2 TRBD2 once TGTGCCAGCAGCCGGACTAGCGGGAGGACCCTCCTGAACACCGGGGAGCTGTTTTTT CASSRTSGRTLLNTGELFF
TRBJ2-5 TRBV18 TRBD2 . TGTGCCAGCTCACCGAGCAGCGGGGCCCAAGAGACCCAGTACTTC CASSPSSGAQETQYF
TRBJ2-1 TRBV6-1 . . TGTGCCAGCAGTGTCCGGGGTCGGGGACTGAGCTCCTACAATGAGCAGTTCTTC CASSVRGRGLSSYNEQFF
TRBJ2-5 TRBV30 TRBD1 . TGTGCCTGGAGGACGACAGGGGTAGAGACCCAGTACTTC CAWRTTGVETQYF
TRBJ2-7 TRBV29-1 TRBD1 . TGCAGCGTTAGGGACAGGGACCTCTCCTACGAGCAGTACTTC CSVRDRDLSYEQYF
TRBJ2-7 TRBV6-1 . . TGTGCCAGCAGTGAAGAGGCACAGGGTTTCTACGAGCAGTACTTC CASSEEAQGFYEQYF
TRBJ2-2 TRBV9 . . TGTGCCAGCAGCGTAGTCAGCGGACGCGGGGAGCTGTTTTTT CASSVVSGRGELFF
TRBJ2-1 TRBV6-5 TRBD2 . TGTGCCAGCAGTTACGAAGGCGGGAGGGCCGTTGAGCAGTTCTTC CASSYEGGRAVEQFF
TRBJ2-3 TRBV2 TRBD2 . TGTGCCAGCAGATGGTTTAGCGGGAGAGCAGATACGCAGTATTTT CASRWFSGRADTQYF
TRBJ2-1 TRBV5-1 TRBD2 . TGCGCCAGCAGCTTGGAGGCTAGCGGGAGAGGAAATGAGCAGTTCTTC CASSLEASGRGNEQFF
TRBJ2-7 TRBV29-1 . . TGCAGCGTAGGAGAGGTCGTCGAGCAGTACTTC CSVGEVVEQYF
TRBJ2-7 TRBV6-6 TRBD1 . TGTGCCAGCAGTTACTCCGCTGGGACAGGGGAACACGAGCAGTACTTC CASSYSAGTGEHEQYF
TRBJ1-6 TRBV7-9 . . TGTGCCAGCAGCTTTCTGCGACAGACTAATTCACCCCTCCACTTT CASSFLRQTNSPLHF
TRBJ1-3 TRBV7-8 . few TGTGCCAGCAGCTTAAGAGGCTCGGGAAACACCATATATTTT CASSLRGSGNTIYF
TRBJ2-5 TRBV2 . . TGTGCCAGCAGTTTTAACGCTTTATTCGGTGAGACCCAGTACTTC CASSFNALFGETQYF
TRBJ2-2 TRBV5-1 . . TGCGCCAGCAGCTTGGCCACAGGGAACACCGGGGAGCTGTTTTTT CASSLATGNTGELFF
TRBJ2-1 TRBV7-9 TRBD2 . TGTTCCAGCAGCTCAATTACCGGGACTAGCGCGGAACAGCAGTTCTTC CSSSSITGTSAEQQFF
TRBJ1-2 TRBV5-5 . few TGTGCCAGCAGCTTCCCCACGGGGTTAGGTGGCTACACCTTC CASSFPTGLGGYTF
TRBJ1-1 TRBV30 . once TGTGCCTGGAGGGACAGGAACACTGAAGCTTTCTTT CAWRDRNTEAFF
TRBJ1-4 TRBV6-6 TRBD1 . TGTGCCAGCAGTAAATCGGGACAGAGGGAAAAACTGTTTTTT CASSKSGQREKLFF
TRBJ2-1 TRBV29-1 . . TGCAGCGTACCCCCCGGGGTCAATGAGCAGTTCTTC CSVPPGVNEQFF
TRBJ2-4 TRBV5-4 TRBD2 . TGTGCCAGCAGCTTCCCGTCAACTAGCGGGGGATCAAACATTCAGTACTTC CASSFPSTSGGSNIQYF
TRBJ1-1 TRBV5-1 TRBD1 . TGCGCCAGCAGCTTGGAAGTGACAGGGGTCACTGAAGCTTTCTTT CASSLEVTGVTEAFF
TRBJ2-5 TRBV5-1 TRBD2 . TGCGCCAGCAGCTGGGGACTAGCGGGAGGACCTGAAGAGACCCAGTACTTC CASSWGLAGGPEETQYF
TRBJ1-5 TRBV6-1 . . TGTGCCAGCAGTGTACAGGGTATAGGGCAGCCCCAGCATTTT CASSVQGIGQPQHF
TRBJ1-5 TRBV19 . . TGTGCCAGTAGTATAGTTCTACGCAGGAATCAGCCCCAGCATTTT CASSIVLRRNQPQHF
TRBJ2-7 TRBV6-6 TRBD1 . TGTGCCAGCGGACTAAGACAGGGGGCGTACGAGCAGTACTTC CASGLRQGAYEQYF